This T cell receptor beta chain was sequenced during a study of a mutant IDH1 vaccine in newly diagnosed glioma. Remarks on this clone: Its antigen is not known.

The CDR3 is made up of 14 amino acids. The V gene lost 0 bases and the J gene lost 12 bases, with 12 bases spanning the gap. Germline values: CDR1 SNHLY, CDR2 FYNNEI. Here immunoSEQ multiplex PCR was the method, and the copy in TCRdb shows in-frame clones only, minus some. Of tens of thousands of clones in the sample, around 83% were seen once. Time point meaning: week 47, end of study. Every single dose of the vaccine, 300 ug of mutant IDH1 20-mer peptide, came with topical imiquimod. Patients carried new grade 3 or 4 IDH1-mutant astrocytomas lacking nuclear ATRX. This clonotype was obtained from a woman aged 45-60 years with glioma. The gene calls are TRBV2 and TRBJ1-6, with D unresolved. Source: PBMCs, taken from a glioma patient whose treatment included an IDH1 peptide vaccine. CDR3 nucleotide sequence: TGTGCCAGCAGTGAAGCCTTGCGGGGAGTACCCCTCCACTTT. Its translation: CASSEALRGVPLHF. Full variable domain (outside the CDR3, taken from reference TRBV2 and TRBJ1-6): EPEVTQTPSHQVTQMGQEVILRCVPISNHLYFYWYRQILGQKVEFLVSFYNNEISEKSEIFDDQFSVERPDGSNFTLKIRSTKLEDSAMYFCASSEALRGVPLHFGNGTRLTVT.